One sample yielded the 19 T cell receptor beta chains listed below, sequenced in a study of T cell changes during pregnancy in multiple sclerosis. Assay: immunoSEQ multiplex PCR; the TCRdb copy retains only in-frame clones and omits some. The sample holds 60,000 to 70,000 clones, around 91% seen once. This specimen was peripheral blood, taken in the third trimester of pregnancy. These receptors originate from a female donor in good health, enrolled as a control in a pregnancy study.

The chain employs TRBV6-5 and TRBJ2-1, with 8 bases aligning to TRBD2. V dropped 6 bases and J dropped 2; count of bases not matched to a gene: 6. CDR3 length: 15 residues. Per the germline V gene, CDR1 is MNHEY and CDR2 is SVGAGI. The CDR3 nucleotides read TGTGCCAGCAGGGGCAGCGGGGGCCCCTACAATGAGCAGTTCTTC. The encoded protein is CASRGSGGPYNEQFF.

V and J are TRBV6-1 and TRBJ1-5; D is possibly TRBD1 (5 bases). The CDR3 loop spans 15 amino acids. Germline V gives CDR1 MNHNS, CDR2 SASEGT. Trimming took 3 bases from V and 7 from J, leaving 16 bases between them. The CDR3 DNA is TGTGCCAGCAGTGAGTCGGGGGGGGTTAGGCAGCCCCAGCATTTT. Protein: CASSESGGVRQPQHF.

This chain connects TRBV2 to TRBJ1-4; 8 positions match TRBD1. Germline lookup yields CDR1 SNHLY and CDR2 FYNNEI. The V segment lost 7 bases and the J segment 4 bases; nucleotides outside the gene matches: 8. This CDR3 has 15 amino acids. The CDR3: CASKTGAAGNEKLFF. CDR3 sequence (DNA): TGTGCCAGCAAGACAGGGGCCGCCGGTAATGAAAAACTGTTTTTT.

The chain is built from TRBV23-1 and TRBJ2-1, with 9 bases lining up with TRBD1. TRBV23-1 carries the ORF label, with uncertain function. The CDR3 totals 14 residues. The V segment lost 9 bases and the J segment 4 bases; nucleotides outside the gene matches: 7. CDR3 sequence reads: CARGTGRLYNEQFF. The CDR3 DNA reads TGCGCCAGGGGGACAGGGAGGTTGTACAATGAGCAGTTCTTC.

The V call is TRBV5-1, the J call TRBJ1-6; D is undetermined. V was clipped by 4 bases and J by 5 bases, with 10 bases between them. Germline V gives CDR1 SGHRS, CDR2 YFSETQ. The CDR3 totals 14 residues. The CDR3 coding sequence is TGCGCCAGCAGCGGAGGACGGAATAATTCACCCCTCCACTTT. Translating it yields CASSGGRNNSPLHF.

About this clone: One end of the junction is discordant with germline, which a read error may explain. This chain uses TRBV7-2 with TRBJ2-6; D is unresolved. CDR1 and CDR2 from the germline V gene are SGHTA and FQGNSA. The CDR3 contains 15 residues. As DNA, the CDR3 is TGTGCCAGCGGCTTGTCTCGGTCTGGGGCCAACGTCCTGACTTTC. It yields the protein CASGLSRSGANVLTF.

In DNA, the CDR3 is TGTGCCAGCAGTTTGGGCTGGACTGAAGCTTTCTTT. Protein: CASSLGWTEAFF. This rearrangement joins TRBV2 to TRBJ1-1; no firm D call. The CDR3 loop spans 12 amino acids. Deletions cut 5 bases from V and 5 bases from J, with 9 bases between. Germline V CDR1 and CDR2: SNHLY, FYNNEI. Full variable domain (missing parts from reference TRBV2 and TRBJ1-1): EPEVTQTPSHQVTQMGQEVILRCVPISNHLYFYWYRQILGQKVEFLVSFYNNEISEKSEIFDDQFSVERPDGSNFTLKIRSTKLEDSAMYFCASSLGWTEAFFGQGTRLTVV.

The V call is TRBV11-3, the J call TRBJ2-1; D remains unclear. The germline V gene has CDR1 SGHNT and CDR2 YENEEA. This CDR3 comprises 14 residues. V was shortened by 0 bases and J by 7 bases, with 10 bases between the two germline ends. CDR3 bases: TGTGCCAGCAGCTTAGAGGGCTTGGGTAATGAGCAGTTCTTC. This encodes CASSLEGLGNEQFF.

The chain combines TRBV28 with TRBJ1-5; TRBD1 might be the D (5 bases). This CDR3 region has 15 residues. In germline, CDR1 is MDHEN, CDR2 SYDVKM. The V gene lost 7 bases and the J gene lost 0 bases, with 13 bases spanning the gap. CDR3 sequence: CASIGEGYSNQPQHF. The CDR3 DNA reads TGTGCCAGCATCGGGGAGGGGTATAGCAATCAGCCCCAGCATTTT.

The chain carries TRBV9 and TRBJ2-2; the D gene is possibly TRBD1 (6 bases). The CDR3 is 15 residues long. Between the trimmed V and J ends, which lost 3 bases and 2 bases, there was a span of 11 bases. Germline-derived CDR1 and CDR2 are SGDLS and YYNGEE. CDR3 region: CASSEGQLNTGELFF. In DNA form, the CDR3 reads TGTGCCAGCAGCGAGGGACAATTAAACACCGGGGAGCTGTTTTTT.

The chain has TRBV30 and TRBJ1-5, with TRBD1 matching 8 bases. The CDR3 contains 14 residues. V was clipped by 5 bases and J by 5 bases; unmatched bases: 8. Germline V CDR1 and CDR2: GTSNPN, SVGIG (reference sequence). CDR3 in DNA: TGTGCCTGGGGGTCAGGACAGGGCGATCAGCCCCAGCATTTT. Translating it yields CAWGSGQGDQPQHF.

The chain is built from TRBV7-2 and TRBJ1-2, with 10 bases matching TRBD1. The junction had 10 bases not matched to a gene; V was cut back by 5 bases and J by 4 bases. Per the germline V gene, CDR1 is SGHTA and CDR2 is FQGNSA. This CDR3 spans 16 amino acids. CDR3 bases: TGTGCCAGCAGCAAAACCGGGACAGGGGTAGGCTATGGCTACACCTTC. Encoded protein: CASSKTGTGVGYGYTF.

The V and J genes are TRBV19 and TRBJ2-1; 11 bases line up with TRBD2. Germline V gene lookup returns CDR1 LNHDA and CDR2 SQIVND (reference sequence). V was clipped by 6 bases and J by 0 bases; unmatched bases: 10. The CDR3 is 18 residues long. The CDR3 nucleotides read TGTGCCAGTAGAAGGGAGCTAGCGGGGGGCTACTCCTACAATGAGCAGTTCTTC. Translation gives CASRRELAGGYSYNEQFF.

CDR3 loop: CASSLADNRGDEAFF. Here the CDR3 DNA reads TGTGCCAGCAGCTTAGCCGATAACAGGGGAGATGAAGCTTTCTTT. V usage is TRBV7-2 and J usage is TRBJ1-1; TRBD1 aligns across 7 bases. Per the germline V gene, CDR1 is SGHTA and CDR2 is FQGNSA. The V gene end was trimmed by 0 bases and the J gene end by 7 bases; junction bases not matched to a gene: 8. The CDR3 totals 15 residues. The whole variable domain, filled in from reference TRBV7-2 and TRBJ1-1, reads GAGVSQSPSNKVTEKGKDVELRCDPISGHTALYWYRQSLGQGLEFLIYFQGNSAPDKSGLPSDRFSAERTGGSVSTLTIQRTQQEDSAVYLCASSLADNRGDEAFFGQGTRLTVV.

This chain joins TRBV19 and TRBJ1-6; 9 bases line up with TRBD1. J gave up 8 bases and V 10 bases, and 9 bases lay outside the gene matches. Germline CDR1 and CDR2: LNHDA and SQIVND (reference sequence). The CDR3 covers 14 residues. This chain's CDR3 is CATTQGTGHSPLHF. The CDR3 DNA follows: TGTGCCACGACTCAGGGGACAGGGCATTCACCCCTCCACTTT.

This clone came up once. V usage is TRBV6-6 and J usage is TRBJ2-5; tentative D call: TRBD2 (7 bases). The CDR3 loop spans 14 amino acids. V gave up 2 bases and J gave up 4 bases, with 11 bases separating them. CDR1 is MNHNY, CDR2 SVGAGI, per germline (reference sequence). The CDR3 loop is CASSYGRGRETQYF. The CDR3 coding sequence is TGTGCCAGCAGTTACGGGCGGGGGCGAGAGACCCAGTACTTC.

This rearrangement joins TRBV5-4 to TRBJ2-2; D remains unclear. Trimming took off 3 bases at V and 6 bases at J, with 3 bases between the two ends. Germline assignment: CDR1 SGHNT and CDR2 YYREEE (reference sequence). This CDR3 contains 11 residues. This CDR3 reads CASSSAGELFF. CDR3 coding DNA: TGTGCCAGCAGCTCCGCCGGGGAGCTGTTTTTT.

The gene calls are TRBV2 and TRBJ1-2; a possible D gene is TRBD1 (6 bases). V shed 7 bases and J shed 1 base, with 13 bases lying between them. Germline V lookup: CDR1 SNHLY, CDR2 FYNNEI. There are 14 residues in the CDR3. CDR3 coding DNA: TGTGCCAGCACCCGGACAGCAGATAACTATGGCTACACCTTC. As protein: CASTRTADNYGYTF. The whole variable domain, remainder taken from reference TRBV2 and TRBJ1-2, is EPEVTQTPSHQVTQMGQEVILRCVPISNHLYFYWYRQILGQKVEFLVSFYNNEISEKSEIFDDQFSVERPDGSNFTLKIRSTKLEDSAMYFCASTRTADNYGYTFGSGTRLTVV.

The gene calls are TRBV5-6 and TRBJ2-5; D may be TRBD2 (6 bases). The CDR3 extends over 14 amino acids. Germline V gives CDR1 SGHDT, CDR2 YYEEEE. Trimming shortened V by 4 bases and J by 5 bases, and 15 bases separated the two germline ends. The CDR3 region has the DNA TGTGCCAGCAGCGGGACCTCCGGGAGTGAGACCCAGTACTTC. Its translation: CASSGTSGSETQYF.